This T cell receptor (beta chain) came from a study of T cells in Graves' hyperthyroidism and ophthalmopathy. This CDR3 is 13 amino acids long. Germline V gives CDR1 SGHRS, CDR2 YFSETQ. V was clipped by 6 bases and J by 6 bases, with 15 bases between them. This clonotype occurred a few times. The antigen remains unidentified. Exclusion of a patient resulted from uncontrolled infection, other autoimmune disease, pregnancy or lactation. The CDR3 regions of TCR beta were amplified from RNA transcripts. The HTBI set primed first-round TCR CDR3 RT-PCR. Each CDR3 protein is one row after TCRdb ran MiXCR on the multiplex PCR reads. This sample yields 400,000 or so distinct CDR3 sequences, of which about an eighth are seen a single time; around 28% belongs to the top ten. Findings of the study overall: Among clonotypes expanded in thyroid above 0.001, most were also found in blood. A model of 13 V-J pairs discriminated ophthalmopathy from stable hyperthyroidism. It was a median around 6 months before onset that the model predicted ophthalmopathy.

The TCR comes from a man between 50 and 59 years old with Graves' ophthalmopathy. The chain joins TRBV5-1 to TRBJ2-5, with D tentatively TRBD2 (5 bases). Sequences were obtained from blood. DNA of the CDR3: TGCGCCAGCAAGGGAGTTTCGGGTCAGACCCAGTACTTC. Translating gives CASKGVSGQTQYF.